Below, 8 T cell receptor beta chains from the same sample are listed, as sequenced in a study of chemoradiotherapy in HPV16-positive cancers (dated by TCRdb to the early 2020s). The protocol used for the library was the immunoSEQ multiplex PCR assay. In TCRdb, the immuneACCESS table is reduced to in-frame sequences with V and J assigned. These tables do not hold every clone; where another copy was compared, an unresolved V gene accounts for under half, and the others remain unexplained. In all, the sample holds over a thousand clones, and about 82% of those were seen once. About 6% of the sample is taken by the ten largest. This specimen was tumor tissue, taken from a patient who underwent chemoradiotherapy. These receptors all stem from a human donor with HPV-associated anogenital cancer.

This clone was recorded a few times. The chain has TRBV6-1 and TRBJ1-2, with 9 bases identical to TRBD1. The CDR3 is made up of 13 amino acids. CDR1 is MNHNS and CDR2 is SASEGT in the germline V gene. The V gene end was trimmed by 9 bases and the J gene end by 3 bases; junction bases not matched to a gene: 5. CDR3 region: CASRTGADYGYTF. The CDR3 DNA sequence: TGTGCCAGTAGGACAGGGGCGGACTATGGCTACACCTTC.

The chain has TRBV18 and TRBJ2-1, with 10 bases that match TRBD2. In germline, CDR1 is KGHSH, CDR2 LQKENI. Trimming removed 3 bases from V and 3 bases from J; junction bases left unmatched: 5. The CDR3 extends over 16 amino acids. The CDR3 nucleotides read TGTGCCAGCTCACCCCTAGCGGGAGTGAACTACAATGAGCAGTTCTTC. Encoded protein: CASSPLAGVNYNEQFF.

This clone occurred a few times. The chain has TRBV2 and TRBJ1-2, with 10 bases matching TRBD1. Germline CDR1 is SNHLY and CDR2 is FYNNEI. The CDR3 loop spans 12 amino acids. Trimming at V came to 11 bases and at J to 7 bases, leaving 7 bases not matched to a gene. CDR3 loop: CAGRQGASGYTF. The CDR3 coding sequence is TGTGCCGGTAGACAGGGGGCAAGTGGCTACACCTTC.

The gene calls are TRBV2 and TRBJ1-3; maybe TRBD1 (6 bases). Trimming took off 5 bases at V and 2 bases at J, with 13 bases between the two ends. This CDR3 has 15 amino acids. Germline V lookup: CDR1 SNHLY, CDR2 FYNNEI. CDR3 protein: CASSLRGGPGNTIYF. The CDR3 DNA follows: TGTGCCAGCAGTTTACGCGGGGGGCCTGGAAACACCATATATTTT. The whole variable domain, remainder taken from reference TRBV2 and TRBJ1-3, is EPEVTQTPSHQVTQMGQEVILRCVPISNHLYFYWYRQILGQKVEFLVSFYNNEISEKSEIFDDQFSVERPDGSNFTLKIRSTKLEDSAMYFCASSLRGGPGNTIYFGEGSWLTVV.

The genes are TRBV7-9 and TRBJ1-2; D gene ambiguous. This CDR3 is 15 amino acids long. Germline V lookup: CDR1 SEHNR, CDR2 FQNEAQ (reference sequence). V dropped 1 base and J dropped 7 bases, with 16 bases sitting between them. CDR3 sequence: CASSLDRRVVGGYTF. CDR3 coding DNA: TGTGCCAGCAGCTTAGATCGAAGGGTAGTAGGTGGCTACACCTTC.

The chain joins TRBV28 to TRBJ2-1; 8 bases map to TRBD1. CDR3 length equals 15 residues. Germline V lookup: CDR1 MDHEN, CDR2 SYDVKM. Trimming took 2 bases from V and 5 from J; bases not matched to a gene: 5. The CDR3 sequence: CASSLVGQGNNEQFF. In nucleotides, the CDR3 is TGTGCCAGCAGTTTAGTAGGACAGGGCAACAATGAGCAGTTCTTC.

The chain is built from TRBV7-9 and TRBJ1-3, with D unclear. V was pared by 2 bases and J by 0 bases, with 14 bases between. This CDR3 has 17 residues. Germline V CDR1 and CDR2: SEHNR, FQNEAQ (reference sequence). CDR3: CASSLLLRQNSGNTIYF. The CDR3 DNA follows: TGTGCCAGCAGCTTACTTCTTCGGCAGAACTCTGGAAACACCATATATTTT.

This rearrangement joins TRBV5-1 to TRBJ1-1; 8 bases align to TRBD1. The length of the CDR3 is 15 residues. CDR1 is SGHRS and CDR2 is YFSETQ in the germline V gene. Trimming at V came to 0 bases and at J to 9 bases, leaving 10 bases not matched to a gene. The CDR3 sequence: CASSLATGGEGQAFF. Here the CDR3 DNA reads TGCGCCAGCAGCTTGGCTACAGGGGGAGAGGGGCAAGCTTTCTTT.